This T cell receptor (beta chain) was captured by sequencing in a study of blood T cell repertoires in COVID-19. Across the whole study: Samples of COVID-19 (acute and convalescent) were obtained from the United States, Italy and Spain. PBMCs, B-cell-depleted T cells, or T cells were the source of the cDNA or gDNA that made up the material.

The authors' processing: Amplifying reference gene primers gave estimates of nucleated cell counts. Some clones are missing from TCRdb's copy, which holds only in-frame ones; the method was immunoSEQ multiplex PCR. The V and J calls and the clone size are those of that table, but D and trimming were determined from the DNA. Among some 45,000 clones listed, roughly 80% were seen once. CDR1 is MNHNS and CDR2 is SASEGT in the germline V gene. V shed 3 bases and J shed 2 bases, with 4 bases lying between them. This CDR3 region has 12 residues. This chain joins TRBV6-1 and TRBJ1-2; no clear D. The sample consisted of peripheral blood. This receptor was identified in a woman in her fifties or sixties with acute or convalescent COVID-19. CDR3 in amino acids: CASSEGNYGYTF. The CDR3, as DNA: TGTGCCAGCAGTGAGGGCAACTATGGCTACACCTTC.